This T cell receptor (beta chain) came from a study of blood T cell repertoires in COVID-19. At the level of the study: Acute and convalescent COVID-19 samples came from the United States, Italy and Spain. PBMCs, B-cell-depleted T cells, or T cells were the source of the cDNA or gDNA that made up the material.

As processed by the authors: Estimated nucleated cell counts came from reference gene primer amplification. Assay used: immunoSEQ multiplex PCR; TCRdb lists only in-frame clones, some missing. V and J calls and clone size are given by that table; D and trimming were obtained from the DNA. Of roughly 200,000 clones detected, 75% to 90% appear once; the ten largest clones hold 6.5% to 9%. Sequences were obtained from peripheral blood. This receptor was identified in a woman aged 55-69 years with acute or convalescent COVID-19.

CDR3: CACNQVGDTEAFF. The CDR3 nucleotides read TGTGCCTGCAACCAGGTTGGTGATACTGAAGCTTTCTTT. The chain recombines TRBV19 with TRBJ1-1; D call uncertain. This CDR3 region has 13 residues. Germline-derived CDR1 and CDR2 are LNHDA and SQIVND (reference sequence). V lost 11 bases and J 5 bases, leaving 18 bases between the germline ends.